This entry concerns a single T cell receptor beta chain. This clonotype was recorded a few times. Its target antigen remains unknown. No much larger clonotype is one base removed from it; base qualities were not supplied. In the germline V gene, CDR1 corresponds to MGHRA and CDR2 to YSYEKL. The CDR3 measures 15 amino acids from cysteine to phenylalanine. Just the 45-base CDR3 DNA is kept, in frame starting at base 1. Germline trimming: 0 bases from V, 7 bases from J; junction bases outside gene matches: 5. The run used an Illumina NovaSeq 6000. Using 5'RACE with constant-segment primers, TCRalpha and TCRbeta cDNA libraries were constructed, with sample barcodes and unique molecular identifiers added in the process. Trizol reagent was used to extract RNA from every sample. Library amplification was performed in two PCR steps, and a second sample barcode and Illumina TruSeq adapters were introduced in the second step. Sequencing of the libraries was done on an Illumina NovaSeq, producing 2 x 150 bp paired-end reads. Under the source paper's analysis protocol: With migec v1.2.7, reads were demultiplexed and then collapsed into UMI-guided consensus sequences. With mixcr v2.1.11, UMI consensuses were aligned to TRA and TRB V and J templates and assembled into clonotypes. A clonotype was counted as expanded or contracted only if both edgeR and NoisET called the change significant, with noise models trained on biological replicates. edgeR calls used a false discovery rate-adjusted p below 0.01 and a log2 fold-change threshold of 1. As an exploratory analysis of dynamics, max-normalized trajectories of the 1000 most abundant clonotypes were examined with PCA combined with hierarchical clustering. The CD4 or CD8 phenotype of responding clones was assigned using the separately sequenced CD4+ and CD8+ repertoires. Clones were called with MiXCR by TCRdb after fastp trimmed the public reads at Q25, and only in-frame beta chains were retained. Under each unique CDR3 protein, matching rows form one entry showing the most common genes and DNA. The V and J calls were not made by the authors but by TCRdb's processing. For this sample the table gives about 33,000 distinct CDR3 sequences, of which over 20% were detected only once. The biggest ten clones account for about 1.6% of the sample.

PBMCs were isolated by Ficoll-Paque density gradient centrifugation. This sample is part of a study of T-cell memory formation after mild COVID-19 listed by TCRdb under 2021. Notes on the research overall: TCR sequence clusters from the two donors were found to be largely donor specific. In a couple of donors, T-cell clones that expanded and contracted after mild COVID-19 were tracked by sequencing TCRalpha and TCRbeta repertoires over time. The cohort was made up of two young adult volunteers, one female and one male, who were previously healthy.

Results the study describes overall, beyond this receptor: Whether the second-wave clones peaking on day 37 were SARS-CoV-2 specific was not confirmed. Clones that contracted from day 15 to 85 showed balanced CD4/CD8 phenotypes, whereas a second wave of clones that expanded from day 15 to 37 leaned towards CD4+. The study covered only a couple of mild cases, and larger cohorts including severe cases with pre-infection samples were considered necessary. Contracting CD4+ clones appeared mostly in the CM and EM memory subsets, whereas CD8+ clones were enriched in EMRA. Some responding clones were found in pre-infection memory, which suggests that pre-existing cross-reactive memory T cells took part in the SARS-CoV-2 response.

This clonotype was sampled from an adult who had mild COVID-19 (a few samples of this study predate the infection). The sample titles of this study are shuffled in the database, so cell type and time point are left out. The sample consisted of PBMCs or a T cell subset sorted from them (not recorded which). The chain is encoded by TRBV4-1 joined to TRBJ1-2; TRBD1 lines up with 10 middle nucleotides. Read as DNA, the sequence is TGCGCCAGCAGCCAAGAGCGACAGGGGGCAGGTGGCTACACCTTC. It encodes CASSQERQGAGGYTF.